This T cell receptor (beta chain) was identified during a study of cytomegalovirus exposure and HLA in healthy donors. PCR was performed using 60 Vbeta and 13 Jbeta primers. Authors' methods: An analysis performed later counted 72 million or so unique TCR beta chains (around 11 million of them shared). The method was immunoSEQ multiplex PCR; TCRdb's version includes in-frame clones alone and lacks a portion of them. The V and J calls and clone size come from that table; D and trimming were worked out from the DNA. The table lists over 110,000 clones, 82% of them singletons. Study-level points and caveats: One cluster of highly shared sequence variants probably arose as a sequencing artifact.

On this clone: What it binds is unknown.

The receptor was isolated from a male donor in good health and CMV-seronegative. Sequencing was carried out using PBMCs.

In DNA, the CDR3 is TGTGCCAGCAGTTTAGCGGGAGCGGGAGAGACCCAGTACTTC. It specifies CASSLAGAGETQYF. This rearrangement joins TRBV27 to TRBJ2-5, with 7 bases identical to TRBD2. CDR3 length: 14 amino acids. V lost 2 bases and J lost 4; bases outside the gene matches: 4. The germline V gene encodes CDR1 MNHEY and CDR2 SMNVEV (reference sequence).